The rows below give T cell receptor beta chains drawn from one sample of a study of CD8 T cells in ankylosing spondylitis. TCRdb passed the 5' RACE reads through MiXCR, listing each CDR3 protein once. The sample includes around 890,000 distinct CDR3 sequences, around 11% of them seen just once. Sequencing was performed on blood, either unsorted or a sorted T cell fraction (not recorded which). These TCRs come from a male donor with ankylosing spondylitis. CDR3s include the opening cysteine and the closing phenylalanine or tryptophan. D genes are given only for firm matches. For some rows the clone size is stated as once, few or many, or as a class when expanded; others skip it.

CDR3 protein: CASSQGGPLGETQYF
CDR3 DNA: TGTGCCAGCAGCCAGGGGGGGCCGCTCGGGGAGACCCAGTACTTC
V gene: TRBV4-2
D gene: NA
CDR3 length: 15
J gene: TRBJ2-5
clone size: NA

CDR3 protein: CASSHRGDTQYF
CDR3 DNA: TGTGCCAGCTCACACAGGGGGGACACCCAGTACTTC
V gene: TRBV18
D gene: TRBD1
CDR3 length: 12
J gene: TRBJ2-4
clone size: NA

CDR3 protein: CASSLGRLAGRSSYNEQFF
CDR3 DNA: TGTGCCAGCAGCTTGGGGCGGCTAGCGGGGCGGAGCTCCTACAATGAGCAGTTCTTC
V gene: TRBV11-2
D gene: TRBD2
CDR3 length: 19
J gene: TRBJ2-1
clone size: few

CDR3 protein: CASSNYGTQNTGELFF
CDR3 DNA: TGTGCCAGCAGTAATTACGGGACCCAAAACACCGGGGAGCTGTTTTTT
V gene: TRBV6-1
D gene: NA
CDR3 length: 16
J gene: TRBJ2-2
clone size: few

CDR3 protein: CSAPPSGGRGTVSTDTQYF
CDR3 DNA: TGCAGTGCTCCACCTAGCGGGGGGCGAGGGACCGTCTCCACAGATACGCAGTATTTT
V gene: TRBV20-1
D gene: TRBD2
CDR3 length: 19
J gene: TRBJ2-3
clone size: NA

CDR3 protein: CASSSPDRFRAEQFF
CDR3 DNA: TGTGCCAGCAGTTCTCCGGACAGGTTCCGGGCCGAGCAGTTCTTC
V gene: TRBV6-5
D gene: TRBD1
CDR3 length: 15
J gene: TRBJ2-1
clone size: few

CDR3 protein: CASSFWGLAGDEQYF
CDR3 DNA: TGTGCCAGCAGTTTTTGGGGACTAGCGGGAGACGAGCAGTACTTC
V gene: TRBV27
D gene: TRBD2
CDR3 length: 15
J gene: TRBJ2-7
clone size: few

CDR3 protein: CSARANLWGTGYQPQHF
CDR3 DNA: TGCAGTGCTAGAGCAAACCTCTGGGGGACAGGGTATCAGCCCCAGCATTTT
V gene: TRBV20-1
D gene: TRBD1
CDR3 length: 17
J gene: TRBJ1-5
clone size: few

CDR3 protein: CASSLDLGYEQYF
CDR3 DNA: TGTGCCAGCAGCTTAGATCTGGGGTACGAGCAGTACTTC
V gene: TRBV11-2
D gene: NA
CDR3 length: 13
J gene: TRBJ2-7
clone size: NA

CDR3 protein: CASSSTGWRTDTQYF
CDR3 DNA: TGTGCCAGCAGCTCGACAGGGTGGCGGACAGATACGCAGTATTTT
V gene: TRBV11-3
D gene: TRBD1
CDR3 length: 15
J gene: TRBJ2-3
clone size: NA

CDR3 protein: CAITAGQGIDTQYF
CDR3 DNA: TGTGCCATCACCGCGGGACAGGGTATTGATACGCAGTATTTT
V gene: TRBV10-3
D gene: TRBD1
CDR3 length: 14
J gene: TRBJ2-3
clone size: few

CDR3 protein: CSARSPGGGGDTQYF
CDR3 DNA: TGCAGTGCTAGGTCGCCTGGCGGGGGGGGAGATACGCAGTATTTT
V gene: TRBV20-1
D gene: TRBD2
CDR3 length: 15
J gene: TRBJ2-3
clone size: few

CDR3 protein: CSASDSTDTQYF
CDR3 DNA: TGCAGTGCTAGCGACAGCACAGATACGCAGTATTTT
V gene: TRBV20-1
D gene: NA
CDR3 length: 12
J gene: TRBJ2-3
clone size: many

CDR3 protein: CASSPKGGYDEKLFF
CDR3 DNA: TGTGCCAGCAGCCCCAAGGGGGGGTATGATGAAAAACTGTTTTTT
V gene: TRBV9
D gene: NA
CDR3 length: 15
J gene: TRBJ1-4
clone size: NA

CDR3 protein: CASSPIRGGYEQYF
CDR3 DNA: TGTGCCAGCAGCCCCATAAGGGGCGGCTACGAGCAGTACTTC
V gene: TRBV6-1
D gene: NA
CDR3 length: 14
J gene: TRBJ2-7
clone size: NA

CDR3 protein: CASSWTGRQLDTQYF
CDR3 DNA: TGTGCCAGCAGCTGGACAGGGAGACAATTAGATACGCAGTATTTT
V gene: TRBV5-6
D gene: TRBD1
CDR3 length: 15
J gene: TRBJ2-3
clone size: few

CDR3 protein: CSASGTSRRTGELFF
CDR3 DNA: TGCAGTGCCAGCGGGACTTCCCGGAGGACCGGGGAGCTGTTTTTT
V gene: TRBV20-1
D gene: TRBD2
CDR3 length: 15
J gene: TRBJ2-2
clone size: NA

CDR3 protein: CASSWDTSGTEAFF
CDR3 DNA: TGTGCTAGTAGTTGGGACACCTCAGGCACTGAAGCTTTCTTT
V gene: TRBV12-5
D gene: NA
CDR3 length: 14
J gene: TRBJ1-1
clone size: few